This TCR beta chain was retrieved from a study of blood T cell repertoires in COVID-19. Clones were sequenced by immunoSEQ multiplex PCR, and TCRdb holds only the in-frame ones, with some missing. The sample consists of around 32,000 clones, approximately 86% of them appearing once. The sample comprised peripheral blood. The clonotype originates from a woman at least 80 years old with active or convalescent COVID-19.

CDR3 amino acids: CATSSPGTSGGFQETQYF. For the CDR3, the DNA is TGTGCCACCAGCAGTCCCGGGACTAGCGGGGGGTTCCAAGAGACCCAGTACTTC. The rearrangement uses TRBV15 and TRBJ2-5; 15 nucleotides line up with TRBD2. V lost 3 bases to trimming and J lost 1 base; unmatched junction nucleotides: 6. Germline CDR1 LNHNV, CDR2 YYDKDF (reference sequence). There are 18 residues in the CDR3.